A selection of T cell receptor beta chains follows, all from one sample in a study of blood T cell repertoires in COVID-19. Profiling relied on immunoSEQ multiplex PCR, and the TCRdb table lists in-frame clones only, not all of them. The sample lists more than 300,000 clones, under 90% seen once, with 1.5% to 2% in the top ten. The specimen was peripheral blood. These receptors were obtained from a woman in her twenties or thirties with COVID-19, enrolled during active disease. Both conserved end residues are part of each CDR3. A D gene is named only where the DNA matches it firmly. The size field is filled for only some rows; it gives once, few, many or a size class.

j_call d_call v_call clone_size cdr3_aa cdr3_nt
TRBJ1-2 . TRBV19 . CASTSGANRDSYGYTF TGTGCCAGTACTAGCGGGGCGAACAGGGACTCCTATGGCTACACCTTC
TRBJ1-2 . TRBV19 . CASSIGVGGEEENYGYTF TGTGCCAGTAGTATCGGCGTTGGTGGGGAGGAGGAAAACTATGGCTACACCTTC
TRBJ1-5 TRBD1 TRBV27 . CASSLSGGAGQPQHF TGTGCCAGCAGTTTATCAGGGGGCGCGGGGCAGCCCCAGCATTTT
TRBJ2-2 TRBD1 TRBV15 . CATSREGLGQLANTGELFF TGTGCCACCAGCAGAGAGGGCCTGGGACAGTTGGCGAACACCGGGGAGCTGTTTTTT
TRBJ1-3 . TRBV5-1 . CASRLNRDDTIYF TGCGCCAGCAGATTGAACAGGGATGACACCATATATTTT
TRBJ2-2 . TRBV4-2 . CASSQAGYTGELFF TGTGCCAGCAGCCAAGCAGGGTACACCGGGGAGCTGTTTTTT
TRBJ1-4 . TRBV28 . CASGRGEKLFF TGTGCCAGCGGGAGGGGAGAAAAACTGTTTTTT
TRBJ2-1 TRBD2 TRBV5-1 . CASSLDPGGYNEQFF TGCGCCAGCAGCTTGGATCCGGGGGGGTACAATGAGCAGTTCTTC
TRBJ1-6 TRBD1 TRBV6-5 . CASSYSTGQGESPLHF TGTGCCAGCAGTTACTCTACGGGACAGGGGGAATCACCCCTCCACTTT
TRBJ2-3 TRBD2 TRBV2 . CASSLAGRTDTQYF TGTGCCAGCAGCCTAGCGGGGCGCACAGATACGCAGTATTTT
TRBJ1-4 . TRBV12-3/TRBV12-4 . CASNRFNEKLFF TGTGCCAGCAATCGGTTTAATGAAAAACTGTTTTTT
TRBJ1-1 . TRBV5-6 . CASSLVGRGEAFF TGTGCCAGCAGCTTGGTCGGTAGGGGTGAAGCTTTCTTT
TRBJ1-4 . TRBV4-2 . CASSQARMGSDEKLFF TGTGCCAGCAGCCAGGCTCGCATGGGGAGTGATGAAAAACTGTTTTTT
TRBJ1-3 . TRBV7-6 . CASSLNRDRDTIYF TGTGCCAGCAGCTTAAACAGGGACCGCGACACCATATATTTT
TRBJ2-3 TRBD2 TRBV4-1 . CASSQVPAGGADTQYF TGCGCCAGCAGCCAAGTTCCGGCGGGGGGGGCAGATACGCAGTATTTT
TRBJ1-2 . TRBV5-1 . CASTVDGVANYGYTF TGCGCCAGCACCGTCGATGGAGTAGCTAACTATGGCTACACCTTC
TRBJ2-1 TRBD2 TRBV7-8 . CASSFPTSGGAGYNEQFF TGTGCCAGCAGCTTCCCGACTAGCGGGGGGGCCGGGTACAATGAGCAGTTCTTC
TRBJ1-4 . TRBV30 . CAWSAGQTKYGSNEKLFF TGTGCCTGGAGTGCGGGACAAACAAAATATGGTAGTAATGAAAAACTGTTTTTT
TRBJ2-7 . TRBV27 once CASSLSPDTVSYEQYF TGTGCCAGCAGTTTAAGTCCGGACACGGTCTCCTACGAGCAGTACTTC
TRBJ1-6 TRBD1 TRBV7-9 . CASSWGDSNSPLHF TGTGCCAGCAGCTGGGGGGACAGTAATTCACCCCTCCACTTT
TRBJ1-4 . TRBV7-9 . CASSRGNEKLFF TGTGCCAGCTCCCGGGGGAATGAAAAACTGTTTTTT
TRBJ1-1 . TRBV19 once CASSPRSGGTEAFF TGTGCCAGTAGTCCCCGGTCGGGGGGCACTGAAGCTTTCTTT
TRBJ1-5 . TRBV11-3 . CASSQQGNQPQHF TGTGCCAGCAGCCAACAGGGAAATCAGCCCCAGCATTTT
TRBJ2-2 . TRBV7-3 . CASSLTGGGFTGELFF TGTGCCAGCAGCTTAACGGGCGGGGGCTTCACCGGGGAGCTGTTTTTT
TRBJ1-2 . TRBV6-4 once CASSDPRLGGGYTF TGTGCCAGCAGTGACCCCCGATTGGGGGGTGGCTACACCTTC
TRBJ1-4 . TRBV6-5 . CASSRSGSSKLFF TGTGCCAGCAGTCGGAGTGGCAGCTCTAAACTGTTTTTT
TRBJ2-5 TRBD1 TRBV6-5 . CAIRQGAETQYF TGTGCCATACGACAGGGGGCTGAGACCCAGTACTTC